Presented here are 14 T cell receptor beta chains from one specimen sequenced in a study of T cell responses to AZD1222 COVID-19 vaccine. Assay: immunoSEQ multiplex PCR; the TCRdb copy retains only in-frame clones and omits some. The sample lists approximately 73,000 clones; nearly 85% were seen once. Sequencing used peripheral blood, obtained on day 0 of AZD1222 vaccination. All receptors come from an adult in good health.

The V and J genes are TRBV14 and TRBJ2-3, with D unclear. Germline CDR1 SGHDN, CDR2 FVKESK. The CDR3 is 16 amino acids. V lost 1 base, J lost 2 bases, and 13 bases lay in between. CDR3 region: CASSQVIGPLTDTQYF. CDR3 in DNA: TGTGCCAGCAGCCAAGTTATCGGACCCCTCACAGATACGCAGTATTTT.

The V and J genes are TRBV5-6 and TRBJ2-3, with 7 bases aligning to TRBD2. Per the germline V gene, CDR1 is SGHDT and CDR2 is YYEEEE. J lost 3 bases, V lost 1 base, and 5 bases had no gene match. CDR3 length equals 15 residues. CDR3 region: CASSLLLAATDTQYF. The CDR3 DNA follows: TGTGCCAGCAGCTTGCTTCTAGCGGCGACAGATACGCAGTATTTT. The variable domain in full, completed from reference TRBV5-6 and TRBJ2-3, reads DAGVTQSPTHLIKTRGQQVTLRCSPKSGHDTVSWYQQALGQGPQFIFQYYEEEERQRGNFPDRFSGHQFPNYSSELNVNALLLGDSALYLCASSLLLAATDTQYFGPGTRLTVL.

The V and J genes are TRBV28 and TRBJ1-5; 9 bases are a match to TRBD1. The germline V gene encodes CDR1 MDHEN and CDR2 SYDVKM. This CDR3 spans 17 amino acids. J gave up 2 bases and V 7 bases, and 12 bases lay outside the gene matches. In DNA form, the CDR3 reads TGTGCCAGCACTACTGGAGGGACAGGGTTTGGCAATCAGCCCCAGCATTTT. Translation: CASTTGGTGFGNQPQHF.

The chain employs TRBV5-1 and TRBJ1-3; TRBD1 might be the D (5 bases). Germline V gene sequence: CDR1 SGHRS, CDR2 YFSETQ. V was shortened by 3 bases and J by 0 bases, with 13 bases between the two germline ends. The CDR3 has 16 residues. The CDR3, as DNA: TGCGCCAGCAGCTCCGGGACGACCAACTCTGGAAACACCATATATTTT. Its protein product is CASSSGTTNSGNTIYF. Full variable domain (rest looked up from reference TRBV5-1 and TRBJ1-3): KAGVTQTPRYLIKTRGQQVTLSCSPISGHRSVSWYQQTPGQGLQFLFEYFSETQRNKGNFPGRFSGRQFSNSRSEMNVSTLELGDSALYLCASSSGTTNSGNTIYFGEGSWLTVV.

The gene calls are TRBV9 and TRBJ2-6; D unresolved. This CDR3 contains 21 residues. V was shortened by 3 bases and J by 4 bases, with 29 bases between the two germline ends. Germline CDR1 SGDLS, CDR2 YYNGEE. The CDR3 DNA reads TGTGCCAGCAGCGATGAGGCCATCCTGCCGAGGTACTCTCGCGGGGCCAACGTCCTGACTTTC. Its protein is CASSDEAILPRYSRGANVLTF.

CDR3 residues: CASSIQPGGEQFF. CDR3 bases: TGTGCCAGTAGTATCCAACCCGGGGGTGAGCAGTTCTTC. The rearrangement joins TRBV19 to TRBJ2-1, with D perhaps TRBD2 (6 bases). The CDR3 spans 13 residues. The V end was cut by 3 bases, the J end by 9 bases, with 12 bases between. The germline gives CDR1 LNHDA, CDR2 SQIVND (reference sequence).

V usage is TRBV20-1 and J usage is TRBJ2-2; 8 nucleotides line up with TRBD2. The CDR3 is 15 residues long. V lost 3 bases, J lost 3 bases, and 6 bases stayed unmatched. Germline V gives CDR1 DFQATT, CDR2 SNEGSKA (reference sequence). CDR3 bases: TGCAGTGCTAGTCCCAGCGGGAGTGACACCGGGGAGCTGTTTTTT. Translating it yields CSASPSGSDTGELFF.

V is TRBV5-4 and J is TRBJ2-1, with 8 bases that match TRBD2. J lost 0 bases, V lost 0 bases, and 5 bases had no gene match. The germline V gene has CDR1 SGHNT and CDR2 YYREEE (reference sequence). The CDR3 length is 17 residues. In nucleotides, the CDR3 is TGTGCCAGCAGCTTGGCCAGCGGGGGAAGCTCCTACAATGAGCAGTTCTTC. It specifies CASSLASGGSSYNEQFF.

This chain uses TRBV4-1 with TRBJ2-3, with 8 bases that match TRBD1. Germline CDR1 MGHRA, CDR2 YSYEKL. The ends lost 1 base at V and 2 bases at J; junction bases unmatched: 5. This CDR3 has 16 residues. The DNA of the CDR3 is TGCGCCAGCAGCCAAGGAGGCAGGGGGCTCACAGATACGCAGTATTTT. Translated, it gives CASSQGGRGLTDTQYF.

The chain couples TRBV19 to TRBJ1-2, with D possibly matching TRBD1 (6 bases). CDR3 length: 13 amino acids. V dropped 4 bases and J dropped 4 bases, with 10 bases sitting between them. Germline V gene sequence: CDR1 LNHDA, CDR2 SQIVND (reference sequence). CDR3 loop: CASSTRDTYGYTF. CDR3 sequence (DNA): TGTGCCAGTAGTACCCGGGACACCTATGGCTACACCTTC.

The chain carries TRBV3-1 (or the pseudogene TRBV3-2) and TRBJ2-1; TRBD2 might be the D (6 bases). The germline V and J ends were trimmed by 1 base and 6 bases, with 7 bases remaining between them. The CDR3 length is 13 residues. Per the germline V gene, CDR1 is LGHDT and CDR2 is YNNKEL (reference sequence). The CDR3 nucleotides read TGTGCCAGCAGCCAAGGGACTACCAATGAGCAGTTCTTC. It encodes CASSQGTTNEQFF.

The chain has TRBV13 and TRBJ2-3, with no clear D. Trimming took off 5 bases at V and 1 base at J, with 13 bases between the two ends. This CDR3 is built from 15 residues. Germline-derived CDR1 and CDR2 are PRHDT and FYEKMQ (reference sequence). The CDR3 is CASSQQTPGTDTQYF. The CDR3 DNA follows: TGTGCCAGCAGCCAGCAAACCCCTGGCACAGATACGCAGTATTTT.

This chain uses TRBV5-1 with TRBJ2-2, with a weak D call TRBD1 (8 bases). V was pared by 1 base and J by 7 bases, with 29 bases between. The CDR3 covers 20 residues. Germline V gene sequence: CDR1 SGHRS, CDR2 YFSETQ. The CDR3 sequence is CASSLFPGGFPRRGGGELFF. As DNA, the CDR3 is TGCGCCAGCAGCTTGTTTCCAGGGGGCTTCCCCCGCCGCGGGGGCGGGGAGCTGTTTTTT.

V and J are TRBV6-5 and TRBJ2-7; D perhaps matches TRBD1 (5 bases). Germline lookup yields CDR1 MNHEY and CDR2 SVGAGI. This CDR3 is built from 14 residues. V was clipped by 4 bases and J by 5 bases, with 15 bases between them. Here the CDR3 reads CASSSGLMRHEQYF. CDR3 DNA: TGTGCCAGCAGTTCAGGGTTGATGCGCCACGAGCAGTACTTC.